This is a list of T cell receptor beta chains from one sample in a study of PD-L1 blockade in urothelial cancer. Libraries were prepared by immunoSEQ multiplex PCR; TCRdb keeps only in-frame clonotypes and omits some of them. The profile covers tens of thousands of clones, with approximately 87% appearing a single time and roughly 14% taken by the ten largest. Sequenced here: PBMCs, sampled around atezolizumab (anti-PD-L1) treatment. Every receptor here comes from a man in his sixties with urothelial cancer. Each CDR3 is given with its conserved first and last residue. A D gene is named only where the DNA matches it firmly. Clone size is stated in some rows and not others, as once, few, many or a class when expanded.

clone_size: once
v_call: TRBV2
j_call: TRBJ2-7
d_call: NA
cdr3_aa: CASSELAPFYEQYF
cdr3_nt: TGTGCCAGCAGTGAACTAGCGCCTTTCTACGAGCAGTACTTC

clone_size: NA
v_call: TRBV29-1
j_call: TRBJ2-1
d_call: TRBD2
cdr3_aa: CSVVGLADRGGDYNEQFF
cdr3_nt: TGCAGCGTTGTGGGACTAGCGGACCGGGGGGGGGACTACAATGAGCAGTTCTTC

clone_size: NA
v_call: TRBV28
j_call: TRBJ2-7
d_call: TRBD2
cdr3_aa: CASSEASGSQEQYF
cdr3_nt: TGTGCCAGCAGTGAGGCTAGCGGGAGTCAAGAGCAGTACTTC

clone_size: NA
v_call: TRBV10-3
j_call: TRBJ2-3
d_call: NA
cdr3_aa: CAISPASDKGTDTQYF
cdr3_nt: TGTGCCATCAGTCCAGCCTCTGACAAGGGCACAGATACGCAGTATTTT

clone_size: NA
v_call: TRBV30
j_call: TRBJ1-5
d_call: NA
cdr3_aa: CAWSAIEDQPQHF
cdr3_nt: TGTGCCTGGAGTGCCATCGAGGATCAGCCCCAGCATTTT

clone_size: NA
v_call: TRBV7-3
j_call: TRBJ2-6
d_call: TRBD1
cdr3_aa: CASSWGDREGNVLTF
cdr3_nt: TGTGCCAGCAGCTGGGGGGACAGGGAAGGCAACGTCCTGACTTTC

clone_size: NA
v_call: TRBV28
j_call: TRBJ1-4
d_call: TRBD1
cdr3_aa: CASSYPGTGTLGEKLFF
cdr3_nt: TGTGCCAGCAGTTACCCCGGGACAGGGACCCTCGGTGAAAAACTGTTTTTT

clone_size: NA
v_call: TRBV18
j_call: TRBJ1-1
d_call: TRBD1
cdr3_aa: CASSPFRDRVGDEAFF
cdr3_nt: TGTGCCAGCTCACCATTCAGGGACAGGGTTGGGGATGAAGCTTTCTTT

clone_size: once
v_call: TRBV30
j_call: TRBJ1-2
d_call: NA
cdr3_aa: CAWSGGGLWGYTF
cdr3_nt: TGTGCCTGGAGCGGTGGGGGCCTTTGGGGCTACACCTTC

clone_size: NA
v_call: TRBV5-6
j_call: TRBJ1-5
d_call: TRBD1
cdr3_aa: CASRRTGYQPQHF
cdr3_nt: TGTGCCAGCCGCAGGACAGGGTATCAGCCCCAGCATTTT

clone_size: few
v_call: TRBV11-3
j_call: TRBJ2-3
d_call: NA
cdr3_aa: CASSSPRDTDTQYF
cdr3_nt: TGTGCCAGCAGCTCTCCAAGAGACACAGATACGCAGTATTTT

clone_size: NA
v_call: TRBV5-6
j_call: TRBJ1-4
d_call: TRBD1
cdr3_aa: CASSFRHRGFNEKLFF
cdr3_nt: TGTGCCAGCAGCTTCCGGCACAGGGGGTTTAATGAAAAACTGTTTTTT

clone_size: NA
v_call: TRBV4-1
j_call: TRBJ2-7
d_call: TRBD2
cdr3_aa: CASSQEHASGAYEQYF
cdr3_nt: TGCGCCAGCAGCCAAGAACATGCTAGCGGGGCCTACGAGCAGTACTTC

clone_size: NA
v_call: TRBV7-8
j_call: TRBJ1-5
d_call: NA
cdr3_aa: CASSKRQLESNQPQHF
cdr3_nt: TGTGCCAGCAGCAAACGACAGCTAGAGAGCAATCAGCCCCAGCATTTT